This TCR beta chain comes out of a study of shared clonotypes between healthy human individuals. This CDR3 contains 13 residues. Germline V CDR1 and CDR2: MNHEY, SVGAGI. V was trimmed by 6 bases and J by 8 bases, leaving 13 bases between them. This was a deep-level run. This table comes from immunoSEQ multiplex PCR, and its TCRdb copy is limited to in-frame clones, with some not included. Of over 2 million clones listed, roughly 95% are singletons. The chain links TRBV6-5 to TRBJ1-4, with D hard to call. The sequencing sample was made of naive CD4+ T cells sorted from blood. Subset meaning: CD45RA+ positively selected. This clonotype was obtained from a man in his late teens or twenties in good health. CDR3 bases: TGTGCCAGCAGAGAACTCGGGAGGGAAAAACTGTTTTTT. This translates into CASRELGREKLFF.